This T cell receptor beta chain is from a study of blood T cell repertoires in COVID-19. Repertoires were generated with immunoSEQ multiplex PCR, while TCRdb's copy carries only in-frame clones and drops some. The table records some 390,000 clones, around 87% of them present only once. CDR1 and CDR2 (germline): SGHNT, YYREEE (reference sequence). This CDR3 is 13 amino acids long. V shed 4 bases, J shed 10 bases, and the junction held 9 bases outside the gene matches. The source is a man between 25 and 39 years old who had recovered from COVID-19. The gene calls are TRBV5-4 and TRBJ1-2, with 8 bases aligning to TRBD1. Material for sequencing was PBMCs or T cells enriched from blood (not recorded which). CDR3 nucleotide sequence: TGTGCCAGCAGCCCAGCTAGGGACAGGCTCTACACCTTC. The encoded protein is CASSPARDRLYTF.